Listed below are T cell receptor beta chains from one sample, sequenced in a study of blood T cell repertoires in COVID-19. Clones were sequenced by immunoSEQ multiplex PCR, and TCRdb holds only the in-frame ones, with some missing. The sample has 240,000 or so clones; approximately 82% are singletons. What was sequenced was peripheral blood. The receptors derive from a woman aged 80 or older with acute or convalescent COVID-19. Both conserved end residues are part of each CDR3. Each record gives: J gene, clone size, V gene, D gene, CDR3 DNA, CDR3 protein. D genes are given only for firm matches. Some rows mark clone size as missing; the rest say once, few, many or name a class of expanded clone.

J: TRBJ1-3
size: .
V: TRBV7-9
D: .
DNA: TGTGCCAGCAGCTTAGACGGTCAAGCGTTCGGAAACACCATATATTTT
CDR3: CASSLDGQAFGNTIYF

J: TRBJ1-5
size: .
V: TRBV19
D: TRBD1
DNA: TGTGCCAGTAGTGCTGGACAGGATAGCAATCAGCCCCAGCATTTT
CDR3: CASSAGQDSNQPQHF

J: TRBJ2-7
size: .
V: TRBV20-1
D: .
DNA: TGCAGTGCTAGTTCACAGGGCGACTACGAGCAGTACTTC
CDR3: CSASSQGDYEQYF

J: TRBJ2-5
size: .
V: TRBV19
D: TRBD2
DNA: TGTGCCAGTAGTAACTCACTAGCGGCCGGAGAGACCCAGTACTTC
CDR3: CASSNSLAAGETQYF

J: TRBJ1-2
size: .
V: TRBV3-1/TRBV3-2
D: .
DNA: TGTGCCAGCAGCCAAGGACATCAGGGGATCTATGGCTACACCTTC
CDR3: CASSQGHQGIYGYTF

J: TRBJ2-1
size: .
V: TRBV12-5
D: TRBD2
DNA: TGTGCTAGTGGTTTGGTCCCAACTAGCGGGGGGGCCAGCAATGAGCAGTTCTTC
CDR3: CASGLVPTSGGASNEQFF

J: TRBJ1-3
size: .
V: TRBV9
D: TRBD1
DNA: TGTGCCAGCAGCGTAGGACAGGGGAGTATTAACACCATATATTTT
CDR3: CASSVGQGSINTIYF

J: TRBJ1-3
size: once
V: TRBV19
D: TRBD1
DNA: TGTGCCAGTAAGGGACAGGCTTCTGGAAACACCATATATTTT
CDR3: CASKGQASGNTIYF

J: TRBJ2-7
size: .
V: TRBV6-2/TRBV6-3
D: .
DNA: TGTGCCAGCAGTAAGGAGCTCGTGTACGAGCAGTACTTC
CDR3: CASSKELVYEQYF

J: TRBJ2-7
size: .
V: TRBV19
D: TRBD2
DNA: TGTGCCAGTAGTAGGACTAGCGGGGGTTCCTACGAGCAGTACTTC
CDR3: CASSRTSGGSYEQYF

J: TRBJ2-2
size: .
V: TRBV6-5
D: TRBD1
DNA: TGTGCCAGCTCCGGGGGACAGGGCGGAACCGGGGAGCTGTTTTTT
CDR3: CASSGGQGGTGELFF

J: TRBJ2-2
size: .
V: TRBV19
D: TRBD1
DNA: TGTGCCAGTAGTATAAGACAGGGGGCCGGGGAGCTGTTTTTT
CDR3: CASSIRQGAGELFF

J: TRBJ2-5
size: .
V: TRBV7-6
D: .
DNA: TGTGCCAGCAGCTTAGTAGGCGGGACCCAGTACTTC
CDR3: CASSLVGGTQYF

J: TRBJ2-1
size: .
V: TRBV19
D: TRBD2
DNA: TGTGCCAGTAACCCGTCAACTAGCGGGAGTTTTTACAATGAGCAGTTCTTC
CDR3: CASNPSTSGSFYNEQFF

J: TRBJ1-2
size: .
V: TRBV11-2
D: .
DNA: TGTGCCAGCAGCCCGAGGGGGGGCGGGAGGCTCTATGGCTACACCTTC
CDR3: CASSPRGGGRLYGYTF

J: TRBJ1-1
size: .
V: TRBV5-1
D: TRBD1
DNA: TGCGCCAGCAGCCCGACAGGGGGCGGGAAGTTTGAAGCTTTCTTT
CDR3: CASSPTGGGKFEAFF

J: TRBJ2-1
size: .
V: TRBV2
D: .
DNA: TGTGCCAGCAGGCTAGGGGCCAACAATGAGCAGTTCTTC
CDR3: CASRLGANNEQFF

J: TRBJ2-5
size: .
V: TRBV11-2
D: TRBD2
DNA: TGTGCCAGCACCCAGGGTAGCGGGGGCGGAGAGACCCAGTACTTC
CDR3: CASTQGSGGGETQYF

J: TRBJ1-2
size: once
V: TRBV5-1
D: .
DNA: TGCGCCAGCAGCCCAGACACGAACTATGGCTACACCTTC
CDR3: CASSPDTNYGYTF

J: TRBJ2-1
size: few
V: TRBV6-4
D: .
DNA: TGTGCCAGCAGTGACTGGCCGAGGCGTAGCAAGTGTCGTGAGCAGTTCTTC
CDR3: CASSDWPRRSKCREQFF

J: TRBJ2-7
size: .
V: TRBV9
D: TRBD1
DNA: TGTGCCAGCAGCGCAGGTCCGACAGGGACCTACGAGCAGTACTTC
CDR3: CASSAGPTGTYEQYF

J: TRBJ1-5
size: .
V: TRBV6-1
D: .
DNA: TGTGCCAGCAGTGAAGTTGGGGGGGGTCAGCCCCAGCATTTT
CDR3: CASSEVGGGQPQHF

J: TRBJ2-4
size: once
V: TRBV27
D: .
DNA: TGTGCCAGCAGTTCGGGCAGGGGAGACGGGAACATTCAGTACTTC
CDR3: CASSSGRGDGNIQYF

J: TRBJ1-6
size: .
V: TRBV2
D: TRBD1
DNA: TGTGCCAGCAGCCAAGGGACAGGGGATACGTCACCCCTCCACTTT
CDR3: CASSQGTGDTSPLHF

J: TRBJ1-2
size: .
V: TRBV19
D: TRBD1
DNA: TGTGCCAGTAGTATACAGGGGGCCTTTGGGGATGGCTACACCTTC
CDR3: CASSIQGAFGDGYTF

J: TRBJ2-5
size: .
V: TRBV29-1
D: TRBD1
DNA: TGCAGCGCAAGACAGGGACAAGAGACCCAGTACTTC
CDR3: CSARQGQETQYF

J: TRBJ1-1
size: .
V: TRBV9
D: .
DNA: TGTGCCAGCAGCCCGGTCGATGGTGTCCCGAACACTGAAGCTTTCTTT
CDR3: CASSPVDGVPNTEAFF

J: TRBJ1-3
size: .
V: TRBV29-1
D: .
DNA: TGCAGCGTTGCTAGGGGCTTGGAAAACACCATATATTTT
CDR3: CSVARGLENTIYF

J: TRBJ2-3
size: .
V: TRBV7-9
D: .
DNA: TGTGCCAGCAGCTTATTGGGGGCAAGGAGCACAGATACGCAGTATTTT
CDR3: CASSLLGARSTDTQYF

J: TRBJ2-7
size: once
V: TRBV3-1/TRBV3-2
D: .
DNA: TGTGCCAGCAGCGGCAACTACAGGTCCTCCTACGAGCAGTACTTC
CDR3: CASSGNYRSSYEQYF

J: TRBJ1-2
size: once
V: TRBV20-1
D: .
DNA: TGCAGTGCTAGGGGGGGGGCTGGCTACACCTTC
CDR3: CSARGGAGYTF

J: TRBJ1-4
size: .
V: TRBV18
D: .
DNA: TGTGCCAGCTCACCTGGTGCTGAGAGTGAAAAACTGTTTTTT
CDR3: CASSPGAESEKLFF

J: TRBJ2-7
size: .
V: TRBV19
D: TRBD1
DNA: TGTGCCAGTAGTATGGGGGACAGGGTGAACGAGCAGTACTTC
CDR3: CASSMGDRVNEQYF

J: TRBJ2-7
size: .
V: TRBV5-5
D: TRBD1
DNA: TGTGCCAGCCTGCAGGGGGTAGATTTAAGAGTTTACGAGCAGTACTTC
CDR3: CASLQGVDLRVYEQYF

J: TRBJ2-7
size: .
V: TRBV5-1
D: TRBD2
DNA: TGCGCCAGCAGCTTGGAGGGACTAGCGGGAGGGCCGATCTTCCACGAGCAGTACTTC
CDR3: CASSLEGLAGGPIFHEQYF

J: TRBJ1-6
size: .
V: TRBV5-4
D: .
DNA: TGTGCCAGCAGCTTGGCGACTAGAGGGGATTCACCCCTCCACTTT
CDR3: CASSLATRGDSPLHF

J: TRBJ1-4
size: once
V: TRBV9
D: TRBD1
DNA: TGTGCCAGCTCACGGACAGGGGGCATCGAAAAACTGTTTTTT
CDR3: CASSRTGGIEKLFF

J: TRBJ2-7
size: .
V: TRBV6-4
D: .
DNA: TGTGCCAGCAGCACCGCGGGGGCGGGGGAGCAGTACTTC
CDR3: CASSTAGAGEQYF

J: TRBJ2-3
size: .
V: TRBV6-2/TRBV6-3
D: .
DNA: TGTGCCAGCAGTTTCTCCCTGAGATGGGGCGGGAAGGACACAGATACGCAGTATTTT
CDR3: CASSFSLRWGGKDTDTQYF

J: TRBJ2-3
size: .
V: TRBV6-4
D: .
DNA: TGTGCCAGCAGTGTCAGAGGCAGTAGCACAGATACGCAGTATTTT
CDR3: CASSVRGSSTDTQYF

J: TRBJ1-6
size: .
V: TRBV4-1
D: TRBD1
DNA: TGCGCCAGCAGCCAAAAGGGGACAGGGGATAATTCACCCCTCCACTTT
CDR3: CASSQKGTGDNSPLHF

J: TRBJ2-3
size: .
V: TRBV5-1
D: TRBD1
DNA: TGCGCCAGCAGCCCGGTGTTGACAGGGGGCACAGATACGCAGTATTTT
CDR3: CASSPVLTGGTDTQYF

J: TRBJ1-4
size: .
V: TRBV5-4
D: .
DNA: TGTGCCAGCAGCCCCGGCCGGGGGGCGGGTGAAAAACTGTTTTTT
CDR3: CASSPGRGAGEKLFF

J: TRBJ2-3
size: .
V: TRBV29-1
D: .
DNA: TGCAGCGTTGACCGGGGGCCCGGGGGGAGCACAGATACGCAGTATTTT
CDR3: CSVDRGPGGSTDTQYF

J: TRBJ2-4
size: .
V: TRBV6-2/TRBV6-3
D: .
DNA: TGTGCCAGCAGTCCCCTGACAACAGCCAAAAACATTCAGTACTTC
CDR3: CASSPLTTAKNIQYF

J: TRBJ1-6
size: .
V: TRBV7-8
D: .
DNA: TGTGCCAGCAGCTTATTCGGACAGACGGGTTATAATTCACCCCTCCACTTT
CDR3: CASSLFGQTGYNSPLHF

J: TRBJ2-5
size: .
V: TRBV6-4
D: TRBD2
DNA: TGTGCCAGCAGTGCCCGGGGAGGGTCGTACTTC
CDR3: CASSARGGSYF

J: TRBJ2-1
size: .
V: TRBV28
D: TRBD2
DNA: TGTGCCAGCAGTTCGCTAGCGGGTGCTTCCTACAATGAGCAGTTCTTC
CDR3: CASSSLAGASYNEQFF

J: TRBJ2-7
size: .
V: TRBV6-5
D: .
DNA: TGTGCCAGCAGTTACGGGGGGTTGAGCTCCTACGAGCAGTACTTC
CDR3: CASSYGGLSSYEQYF

J: TRBJ1-2
size: .
V: TRBV14
D: .
DNA: TGTGCCAGCAGCCAAGAGTTGATTGACATGAACTATGGCTACACCTTC
CDR3: CASSQELIDMNYGYTF

J: TRBJ1-1
size: few
V: TRBV29-1
D: .
DNA: TGCAGCGTCAGAATAGGACAGAACACTGAAGCTTTCTTT
CDR3: CSVRIGQNTEAFF

J: TRBJ1-4
size: .
V: TRBV11-2
D: TRBD1
DNA: TGTGCCAGCAGCGTCGGGACAGGGGGCACGAAACTGTTTTTT
CDR3: CASSVGTGGTKLFF